This T cell receptor (beta chain) derives from a study of CD8+CD57+ T cells in acquired aplastic anemia (dated by TCRdb to the late 2010s). About the full investigation: A mean of around 3.2 ug of DNA, ranging from roughly 0.2 to 27.4 ug, was extracted from sorted CD4+ and CD8+ cells. CD8+CD57+ expansion was defined as a frequency above the mean frequency observed in healthy subjects.

CDR1 and CDR2 are drawn from the germline V gene: MGHRA, YSYEKL. The CDR3 contains 14 residues, cysteine and phenylalanine counted. The entry retains the CDR3 DNA only, 42 bases that are in frame from base 1. Trimming takes 2 bases from V and 4 bases from J, and the germline ends sit 9 bases apart. Expansion of CD8+CD57+ cells had been shown by flow cytometry in the patients chosen for sequencing. Severe acquired aplastic anemia was diagnosed in all patients according to International Study of Aplastic Anemia and Agranulocytosis and Camitta criteria. No patient had received any therapy when blood was sampled. The study deep-sequenced TCR repertoires of sorted CD4+ and CD8+ blood T cells from severe aplastic anemia patients and healthy subjects. Patients were enrolled in the USA under clinicaltrials.gov protocols 00001620, 01623167, 00001397, 00071045, 00081523 and 00961064. Ficoll-Paque density gradient centrifugation was used to isolate peripheral blood mononuclear cells. CD4+ and CD8+ T cells were sorted by FACS or magnetic beads before DNA extraction.

On this clonotype: The clone's antigen remains unknown. Base qualities are not provided; no much larger clone lies one nucleotide away.

Genomic DNA served as template for TCR beta VDJ combination and CDR3 sequence profiling. An Illumina HiSeq 2000 was the platform used for TCR repertoire sequencing. Turning to the authors' computational methods: TRBV/TRBJ rearrangement plots, CDR3 size and DJ length profiles, and Simpson's diversity index were used to assess repertoires. The most abundant DNA sequence in the deep sequencing data was defined as the immunodominant clone. CDR3 amino acid sequences were checked for sharing between subjects and were compared against published repertoires and the VDJdb database. TCRdb applied fastp at Q25 and MiXCR to the public reads, then kept only in-frame beta chains. When rows share a CDR3 protein, they turn into one entry using the most common DNA and genes. The V and J calls come from TCRdb's annotation, not from the publication. This sample gives fewer than 200,000 distinct CDR3 sequences in total; 47% of them show up just once. The ten largest clonotypes hold about 1.2% of the sample.

The paper's findings and limits, for the study overall: Some 30 CD8+ CDR3 sequences were found to be shared between patients and controls, but these sequences appeared to be highly expressed in patients and within the immunodominant clones of the patients. No significant difference in CD8+ Simpson's diversity was found between patients and healthy controls (P=0.060).

Specimen: sorted CD4+, CD8+, or CD8+CD57+ T cells (not recorded which) from PBMCs. The source is a human donor with aplastic anemia. The chain is encoded by TRBV4-1 joined to TRBJ1-5; the D gene lacks a confident call. The DNA is TGCGCCAGCAGCCAATCGGGTGGTAATCAGCCCCAGCATTTT. Its translation is CASSQSGGNQPQHF.